Following are 22 T cell receptor beta chains from one sample sequenced in a study of blood T cells in healthy people across ages. Then a second PCR, running roughly 7 to 11 cycles, was carried out with a sample-barcoded 5' primer and a J-beta primer mix. From the 5' RACE reads, TCRdb called clonotypes with MiXCR, one entry per CDR3 protein. Here the sample spans roughly 2 million distinct CDR3 sequences, around half being singletons. The sequencing sample was made of blood. All receptors come from a woman in her forties in good health.

Points on this clonotype: It is unclear where the CDR3 begins or ends on the DNA, so no DNA is shown, and the CDR3 is as TCRdb lists it. The chain recombines TRBV28 with TRBJ2-7; the table assigns TRBD2, which was not confirmed against the DNA. With termini counted, the CDR3 has 14 amino acids. The germline V gene has CDR1 MDHEN and CDR2 SYDVKM. The CDR3 loop reads CASSSSGGLYEQYF.

The genes are TRBV12-3 or TRBV12-4 and TRBJ2-7, with a possible D match to TRBD1 (5 bases). The CDR3 spans 11 residues. Trimming pared 8 bases from V and 6 bases from J, leaving 11 bases between. The CDR3 sequence is CASGGATEQYF. DNA for the CDR3: TGTGCCAGCGGTGGGGCTACCGAGCAGTACTTC.

The gene calls are TRBV12-3 or TRBV12-4 and TRBJ1-2; 10 positions match TRBD1. CDR3 length: 14 residues. V was pared by 0 bases and J by 10 bases, with 5 bases of the junction left unmatched. In DNA, the CDR3 is TGTGCCAGCAGTTTAGCCTGGACAGGGGGGGACTACACCTTC. Its translation: CASSLAWTGGDYTF.

The V gene is TRBV7-9, the J gene TRBJ1-5; 8 positions match TRBD1. The CDR3 spans 15 residues. V lost 5 bases and J lost 3; bases outside the gene matches: 6. CDR1 is SEHNR, CDR2 FQNEAQ, per germline (reference sequence). The chain's CDR3 is CASSPGQAANQPQHF. CDR3 nucleotide sequence: TGTGCCAGCAGCCCGGGACAGGCGGCCAATCAGCCCCAGCATTTT.

This clonotype was detected once. V usage is TRBV5-1 and J usage is TRBJ2-6; D might be TRBD1 (6 bases). In germline, CDR1 is SGHRS, CDR2 YFSETQ. Trimming took 5 bases from V and 7 from J, leaving 13 bases between them. The CDR3 has 14 amino acids. The CDR3 spells CASSFTGTANVLTF. The CDR3 DNA sequence: TGCGCCAGCAGTTTCACCGGGACAGCCAACGTCCTGACTTTC.

The V and J genes are TRBV4-2 and TRBJ2-1; 12 positions agree with TRBD2. CDR3 length: 14 residues. The V segment lost 6 bases and the J segment 7 bases; nucleotides outside the gene matches: 4. Germline V CDR1 and CDR2: LGHNA, YNFKEQ. The CDR3 protein is CASRPSGGGNEQFF. As DNA, the CDR3 is TGTGCCAGCAGACCTAGCGGGGGGGGTAATGAGCAGTTCTTC.

Remarks on this clonotype: Germline and junction disagree at one end, which may indicate a read error. This chain connects TRBV5-1 to TRBJ2-7; TRBD1 matches 7 bases. The CDR3 loop spans 12 amino acids. Per germline, CDR1 SGHRS and CDR2 YFSETQ. The CDR3 sequence is CANSQGAYEQYF. In DNA form, the CDR3 reads TGCGCCAACAGCCAGGGGGCCTACGAGCAGTACTTC.

This clonotype was recorded once. The chain carries TRBV15 and TRBJ1-1; D remains ambiguous. This CDR3 region has 14 residues. V was cut by 6 bases and J by 3 bases, with 14 bases left in between. Germline CDR1 and CDR2: LNHNV and YYDKDF (reference sequence). The CDR3 DNA follows: TGTGCCACCAGTCTACTAATTGGGGACACTGAAGCTTTCTTT. Translated: CATSLLIGDTEAFF.

V gene TRBV6-1 combines with J gene TRBJ2-1; 12 positions match TRBD2. Germline V gene sequence: CDR1 MNHNS, CDR2 SASEGT. Trimming at V came to 5 bases and at J to 5 bases, leaving 10 bases not matched to a gene. This CDR3 is 17 amino acids long. For the CDR3, the DNA is TGTGCCAGCAGTCCCTCTAGCGGGGGGGCCGTCCACAATGAGCAGTTCTTC. Amino acids: CASSPSSGGAVHNEQFF.

The chain combines TRBV2 with TRBJ2-7; D is uncertain. The germline V gene encodes CDR1 SNHLY and CDR2 FYNNEI. The V gene lost 5 bases and the J gene lost 2 bases, with 22 bases spanning the gap. The CDR3 runs to 17 residues. The CDR3 coding sequence is TGTGCCAGCAGTCGGCCTAAAGCTTCAGTTTATCCCTACGAGCAGTACTTC. This gives the protein CASSRPKASVYPYEQYF.

The chain couples TRBV27 to TRBJ2-4; maybe TRBD2 (7 bases). The J call may be mistaken, given a closer DNA end match to TRBJ2-7. CDR1 and CDR2 from the germline V gene are MNHEY and SMNVEV (reference sequence). CDR3 size: 16 residues. This CDR3 is CASSFSSGGRGYEQYF. The CDR3 DNA sequence: TGTGCCAGCAGTTTCTCTTCGGGGGGCAGGGGCTACGAGCAGTACTTC.

The V call is TRBV6-1, the J call TRBJ1-2, with D perhaps TRBD1 (5 bases). V was clipped by 0 bases and J by 7 bases, with 18 bases between them. This CDR3 spans 16 amino acids. Germline values: CDR1 MNHNS, CDR2 SASEGT. CDR3 residues: CASSEALTRQRGGYTF. CDR3 sequence (DNA): TGTGCCAGCAGTGAAGCGCTGACGCGTCAAAGGGGTGGCTACACCTTC.

The rearrangement uses TRBV20-1 and TRBJ2-5; D is ambiguous. Trimming pared 3 bases from V and 4 bases from J, leaving 12 bases between. Germline CDR1 is DFQATT and CDR2 is SNEGSKA (reference sequence). CDR3 length: 13 residues. CDR3 nucleotides: TGCAGTGCTAGGGGCTCGCCACTAGAGACCCAGTACTTC. Its protein is CSARGSPLETQYF.

This chain joins TRBV5-1 and TRBJ2-1, with 8 bases that match TRBD2. Germline assignment: CDR1 SGHRS and CDR2 YFSETQ. J lost 5 bases, V lost 1 base, and 8 bases had no gene match. The CDR3 runs 16 residues. The CDR3 spells CASSLNFLAGNNEQFF. For the CDR3, the DNA is TGCGCCAGCAGCTTGAACTTCCTAGCGGGTAACAATGAGCAGTTCTTC.

A word on this clonotype: The junction differs from germline at one of its ends, possibly a read error. The V call is TRBV7-7, the J call TRBJ2-7; 7 bases align to TRBD1. This CDR3 spans 12 amino acids. Germline V gene sequence: CDR1 SSHAT, CDR2 FNYEAQ (reference sequence). CDR3 nucleotides: TGTGCTAGCAGCGACAGGGCGGGTGAGCAGTACTTC. Protein: CASSDRAGEQYF. Variable domain in full (rest from reference TRBV7-7 and TRBJ2-7): GAGVSQSPRYKVTKRGQDVTLRCDPISSHATLYWYQQALGQGPEFLTYFNYEAQPDKSGLPSDRFSAERPEGSISTLTIQRTEQRDSAMYRCASSDRAGEQYFGPGTRLTVT.

The chain carries TRBV6-1 and TRBJ1-2; D is undetermined. In germline, CDR1 is MNHNS, CDR2 SASEGT. This CDR3 spans 12 amino acids. V was shortened by 3 bases and J by 3 bases, with 5 bases between the two germline ends. The CDR3 sequence: CASSDAYYGYTF. In DNA, the CDR3 is TGTGCCAGCAGTGACGCTTACTATGGCTACACCTTC.

This chain connects TRBV5-1 to TRBJ1-1; D uncertain. CDR1 SGHRS and CDR2 YFSETQ come from the germline V gene. V shed 0 bases and J shed 6 bases, with 15 bases lying between them. CDR3 length equals 15 residues. The CDR3 loop is CASSLEGSSRSEAFF. In nucleotides, the CDR3 is TGCGCCAGCAGCTTGGAAGGCTCTAGCCGTTCTGAAGCTTTCTTT.

The table lists this clonotype with a few counts. J is TRBJ1-4 and V is TRBV6-2 or TRBV6-3; no firm D call. The CDR3 sequence is 14 residues long. Germline CDR1 and CDR2: MNHEY and SVGEGT. The ends were cut back, 2 bases at V and 4 bases at J, with 8 bases in the middle. CDR3 protein: CASSYRQNNEKLFF. The CDR3, as DNA: TGTGCCAGCAGTTACCGGCAGAATAATGAAAAACTGTTTTTT.

This clonotype was counted between two and nine times. The CDR3 DNA reads as TGCAGTCCCCGAACGGCCGGGGGCACAGATACGCAGTATTTT. This codes for CSPRTAGGTDTQYF. V usage is TRBV20-1 and J usage is TRBJ2-3, with D perhaps TRBD2 (5 bases). The V gene's germline CDR1 is DFQATT and CDR2 SNEGSKA (reference sequence). Trimming removed 8 bases from V and 1 base from J, with 16 bases in between. This CDR3 has 14 residues.

This clonotype was observed a few times. V and J are TRBV4-3 and TRBJ1-4; 7 nucleotides match TRBD1. The junction had 11 bases not matched to a gene; V was cut back by 0 bases and J by 4 bases. The length of the CDR3 is 18 residues. Germline CDR1 LGHNA, CDR2 YSLEER. The CDR3 loop is CASSQEPVRQGINEKLFF. The CDR3 coding sequence is TGCGCCAGCAGCCAAGAGCCTGTTCGACAGGGCATTAATGAAAAACTGTTTTTT.

The chain joins TRBV7-4 to TRBJ2-1; a possible D gene is TRBD1 (6 bases). Germline CDR1 is SGHVT and CDR2 is SQSDAQ. Trimming cost V 5 bases and J 4 bases, with 12 bases left between them. The CDR3 extends over 14 amino acids. The DNA for the CDR3 is TGTGCCAGCAGCCGCCCGGACAGTTACAATGAGCAGTTCTTC. It encodes CASSRPDSYNEQFF.

This clonotype was seen a few times. CDR3 loop: CASSVGDLSTDTQYF. The DNA for the CDR3 is TGTGCCAGCAGCGTAGGCGATTTGAGCACAGATACGCAGTATTTT. The J gene is TRBJ2-3, the V gene TRBV9, with D unresolved. CDR3 size: 15 residues. V was trimmed by 0 bases and J by 0 bases, leaving 8 bases between them. Germline V CDR1 and CDR2: SGDLS, YYNGEE.